Below are 8 T cell receptor beta chains sequenced from a single sample in a study of blood T cell repertoires in COVID-19. The method was immunoSEQ multiplex PCR; TCRdb's version includes in-frame clones alone and lacks a portion of them. The data contain around 41,000 clones, roughly nine tenths of them singletons. Sequencing was done on a sample of peripheral blood. These receptors originate from a woman aged 25 to 39 in a cohort sampled during active COVID-19.

The chain employs TRBV7-3 and TRBJ2-5, with TRBD2 identical over 7 bases. This CDR3 has 14 residues. V shed 5 bases and J 2 bases; nucleotides not matched to a gene: 5. CDR1 SGHTA and CDR2 FQGTGA come from the germline V gene. CDR3 sequence reads: CASSLKRGQETQYF. In nucleotides, the CDR3 is TGTGCCAGCAGCCTAAAGCGGGGACAAGAGACCCAGTACTTC.

J is TRBJ2-2 and V is TRBV5-1; the D gene is possibly TRBD2 (5 bases). Germline V gives CDR1 SGHRS, CDR2 YFSETQ. The CDR3 sequence is 15 residues long. V lost 0 bases and J lost 4, with 10 bases in between. CDR3 protein: CASSLAPGSTGELFF. In DNA form, the CDR3 reads TGCGCCAGCAGCTTGGCCCCGGGGAGCACCGGGGAGCTGTTTTTT.

This clone has just one count. The V and J genes are TRBV6-6 and TRBJ1-1, with 7 bases lining up with TRBD1. The J segment lost 4 bases and the V segment lost 5 bases, leaving 10 bases of the junction unmatched. The CDR3 runs 15 residues. The germline gives CDR1 MNHNY, CDR2 SVGAGI (reference sequence). CDR3 region: CASSSRQGVSTEAFF. The CDR3 DNA is TGTGCCAGCAGTAGCCGACAGGGCGTCAGCACTGAAGCTTTCTTT.

This clone was recorded once. The CDR3 DNA reads as TGCGCCAGCAGCTTGGGTCCCACAGGGACTAGCGTGTACGAGCAGTACTTC. Encoded protein: CASSLGPTGTSVYEQYF. The chain carries TRBV5-1 and TRBJ2-7; TRBD2 aligns across 10 bases. This CDR3 has 17 residues. Losses at the gene ends were 0 bases for V and 4 bases for J; bases not matched to a gene: 10. Germline CDR1 and CDR2: SGHRS and YFSETQ.

This chain links TRBV4-1 with TRBJ2-5; 12 bases line up with TRBD2. The CDR3 is made up of 16 amino acids. Losses at the gene ends were 3 bases for V and 1 base for J; bases not matched to a gene: 3. Germline CDR1 MGHRA, CDR2 YSYEKL. CDR3 region: CASSHPTSGSQETQYF. The CDR3 nucleotides read TGCGCCAGCAGCCACCCGACTAGCGGGAGCCAAGAGACCCAGTACTTC.

The chain has TRBV6-5 and TRBJ1-2; TRBD1 matches 7 bases. J was trimmed by 4 bases and V by 6 bases; bases with no gene match: 11. Germline V gene lookup returns CDR1 MNHEY and CDR2 SVGAGI. CDR3 length equals 15 residues. The CDR3 sequence: CASSPREGAVYGYTF. CDR3 in DNA: TGTGCCAGCAGCCCCCGAGAGGGGGCAGTCTATGGCTACACCTTC.

This chain links TRBV28 with TRBJ2-7; 11 positions match TRBD2. The CDR3 consists of 15 residues. Germline CDR1 and CDR2: MDHEN and SYDVKM. The V segment lost 0 bases and the J segment 3 bases; nucleotides outside the gene matches: 1. The CDR3 is CASSLWTSGNYEQYF. The CDR3 region has the DNA TGTGCCAGCAGTTTATGGACTAGCGGGAACTACGAGCAGTACTTC.

CDR3 sequence reads: CAISVGGNTYGYTF. CDR3 DNA: TGTGCCATCAGTGTGGGGGGAAATACCTATGGCTACACCTTC. This chain connects TRBV10-3 to TRBJ1-2, with D possibly TRBD1 on 5 matching bases. The CDR3 extends over 14 amino acids. V lost 4 bases to trimming and J lost 4 bases, with 13 bases between them. CDR1 ENHRY and CDR2 SYGVKD come from the germline V gene.